This record looks at one TCR beta chain sequence and its context. This record belongs to a study of blood T cell repertoires in COVID-19. Study in general: Samples came from the United States, Italy and Spain, spanning acute and convalescent COVID-19. Sources were T cells, B-cell-depleted T cells, or PBMCs; the material itself was cDNA or gDNA.

In the source study's methods: For nucleated cells, counts were estimated from reference gene primer amplification. The assay was immunoSEQ multiplex PCR, and TCRdb's table has in-frame clones only and misses some. From that table come the V and J calls and clone size; the DNA was used to work out D and trimming. This sample carries 190,000 or so clones, approximately 82% of them seen once, and the ten largest clones take 2.5% to 3%. The sequenced sample was peripheral blood. The sequence was obtained from a man aged 45-65 years with active or convalescent COVID-19.

The CDR3 nucleotides are TGTGCCAGTAGTACGATCAGACAGGGTCATGGCTACACCTTC. As protein: CASSTIRQGHGYTF. The chain combines TRBV19 with TRBJ1-2; the match to TRBD1 covers 7 bases. Germline loops: CDR1 LNHDA, CDR2 SQIVND (reference sequence). The trim removed 4 bases at V and 6 bases at J, leaving 8 bases unmatched. The CDR3 length is 14 residues.